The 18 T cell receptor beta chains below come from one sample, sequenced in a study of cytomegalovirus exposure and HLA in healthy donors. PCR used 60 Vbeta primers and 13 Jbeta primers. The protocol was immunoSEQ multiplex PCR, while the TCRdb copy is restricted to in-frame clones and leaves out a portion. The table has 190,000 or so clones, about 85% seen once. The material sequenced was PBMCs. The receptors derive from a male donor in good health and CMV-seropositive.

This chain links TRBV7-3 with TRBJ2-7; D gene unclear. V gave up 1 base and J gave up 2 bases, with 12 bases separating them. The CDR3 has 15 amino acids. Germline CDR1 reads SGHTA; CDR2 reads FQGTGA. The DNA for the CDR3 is TGTGCCAGCAGCTTAAGCAACATAATTACCTACGAGCAGTACTTC. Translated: CASSLSNIITYEQYF.

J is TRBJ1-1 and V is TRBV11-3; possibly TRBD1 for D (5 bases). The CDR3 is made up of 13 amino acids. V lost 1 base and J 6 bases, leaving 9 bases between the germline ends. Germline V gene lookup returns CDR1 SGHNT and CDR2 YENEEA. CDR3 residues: CASSLGGGAEAFF. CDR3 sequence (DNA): TGTGCCAGCAGCTTAGGAGGAGGGGCTGAAGCTTTCTTT.

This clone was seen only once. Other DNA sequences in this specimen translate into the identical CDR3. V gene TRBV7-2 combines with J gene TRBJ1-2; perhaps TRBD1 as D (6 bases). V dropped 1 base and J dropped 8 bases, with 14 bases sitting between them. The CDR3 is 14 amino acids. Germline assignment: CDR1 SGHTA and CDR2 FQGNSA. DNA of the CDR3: TGTGCCAGCAGCTTAGGGACAGTCGCTAACGGCTACACCTTC. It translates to CASSLGTVANGYTF.

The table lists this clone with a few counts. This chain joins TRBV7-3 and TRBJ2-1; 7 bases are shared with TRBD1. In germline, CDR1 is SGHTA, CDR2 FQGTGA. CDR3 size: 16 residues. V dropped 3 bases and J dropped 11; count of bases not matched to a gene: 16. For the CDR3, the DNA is TGTGCCAGCAGCTTCACCGGGACAGTCGATCAAGATAAGCAGTTCTTC. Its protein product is CASSFTGTVDQDKQFF.

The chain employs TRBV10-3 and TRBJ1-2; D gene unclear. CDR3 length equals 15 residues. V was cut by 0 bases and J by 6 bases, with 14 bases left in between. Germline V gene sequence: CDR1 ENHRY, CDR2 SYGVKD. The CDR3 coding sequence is TGTGCCATCAGTGAGTCAGGCACCCAGGCGAATGGCTACACCTTC. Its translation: CAISESGTQANGYTF.

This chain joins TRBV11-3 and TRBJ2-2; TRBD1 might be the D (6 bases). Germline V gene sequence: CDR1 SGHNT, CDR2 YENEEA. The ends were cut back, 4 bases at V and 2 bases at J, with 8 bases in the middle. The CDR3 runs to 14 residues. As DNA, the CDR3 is TGTGCCAGCAGCTGGACAGCTAACACCGGGGAGCTGTTTTTT. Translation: CASSWTANTGELFF. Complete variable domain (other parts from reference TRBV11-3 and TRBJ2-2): EAGVVQSPRYKIIEKKQPVAFWCNPISGHNTLYWYLQNLGQGPELLIRYENEEAVDDSQLPKDRFSAERLKGVDSTLKIQPAELGDSAVYLCASSWTANTGELFFGEGSRLTVL.

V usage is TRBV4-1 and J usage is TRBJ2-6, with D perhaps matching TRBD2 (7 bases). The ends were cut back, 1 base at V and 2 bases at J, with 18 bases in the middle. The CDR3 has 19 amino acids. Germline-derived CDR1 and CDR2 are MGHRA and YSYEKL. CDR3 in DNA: TGCGCCAGCAGCCAAGGCGGGGGACATCGGAGGGCTGGGGCCAACGTCCTGACTTTC. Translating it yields CASSQGGGHRRAGANVLTF.

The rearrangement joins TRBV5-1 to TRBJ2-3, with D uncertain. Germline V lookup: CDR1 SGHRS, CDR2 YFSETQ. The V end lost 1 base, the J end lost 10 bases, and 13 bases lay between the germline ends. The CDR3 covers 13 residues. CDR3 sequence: CASSLLVEQPQYF. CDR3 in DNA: TGCGCCAGCAGCTTGTTGGTCGAACAGCCGCAGTATTTT.

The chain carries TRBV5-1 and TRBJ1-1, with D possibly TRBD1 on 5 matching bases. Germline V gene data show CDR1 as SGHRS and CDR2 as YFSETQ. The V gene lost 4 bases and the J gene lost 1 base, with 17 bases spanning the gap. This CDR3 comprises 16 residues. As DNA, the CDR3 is TGCGCCAGCAGCGGGGGAGGGCCAGTTACGAACACTGAAGCTTTCTTT. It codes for CASSGGGPVTNTEAFF.

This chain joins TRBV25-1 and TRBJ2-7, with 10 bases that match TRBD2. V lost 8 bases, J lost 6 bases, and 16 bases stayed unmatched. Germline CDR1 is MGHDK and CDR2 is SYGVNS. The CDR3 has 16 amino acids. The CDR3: CASAEATGTSAGEQYF. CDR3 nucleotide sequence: TGTGCCAGCGCCGAAGCCACCGGGACTAGCGCTGGCGAGCAGTACTTC.

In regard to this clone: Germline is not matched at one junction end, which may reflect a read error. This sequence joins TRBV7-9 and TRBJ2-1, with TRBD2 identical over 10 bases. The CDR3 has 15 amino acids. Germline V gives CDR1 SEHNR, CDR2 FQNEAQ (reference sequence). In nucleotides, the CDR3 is TGTTCCAGCAGCTTATCTAGCGGGAGACGGGATGAGCAGTTCTTC. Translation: CSSSLSSGRRDEQFF.

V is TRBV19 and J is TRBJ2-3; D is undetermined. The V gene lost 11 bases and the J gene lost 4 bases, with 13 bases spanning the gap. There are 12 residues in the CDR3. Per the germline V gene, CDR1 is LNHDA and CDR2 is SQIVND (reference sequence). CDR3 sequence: CASRNQADTQYF. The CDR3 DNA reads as TGTGCCTCGAGAAATCAAGCAGATACGCAGTATTTT.

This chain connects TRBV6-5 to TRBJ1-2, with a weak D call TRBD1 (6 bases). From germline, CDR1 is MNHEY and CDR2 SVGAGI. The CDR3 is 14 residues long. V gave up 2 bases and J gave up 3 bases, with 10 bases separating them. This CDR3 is CASSYGGLDYGYTF. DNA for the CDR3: TGTGCCAGCAGTTACGGGGGCCTAGACTATGGCTACACCTTC.

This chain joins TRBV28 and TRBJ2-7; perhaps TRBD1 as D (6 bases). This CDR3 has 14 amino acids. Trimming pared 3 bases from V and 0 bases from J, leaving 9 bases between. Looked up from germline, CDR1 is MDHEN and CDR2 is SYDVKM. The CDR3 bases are TGTGCCAGCAGTTTCAGGGGTTTCTCCTACGAGCAGTACTTC. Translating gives CASSFRGFSYEQYF.

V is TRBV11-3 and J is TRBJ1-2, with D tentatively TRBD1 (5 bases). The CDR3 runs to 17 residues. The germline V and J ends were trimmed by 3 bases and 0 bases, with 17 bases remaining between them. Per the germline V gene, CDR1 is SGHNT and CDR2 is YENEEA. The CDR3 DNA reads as TGTGCCAGCAGCTTGGGGGGGGAAGGCTTAGCTAACTATGGCTACACCTTC. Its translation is CASSLGGEGLANYGYTF.

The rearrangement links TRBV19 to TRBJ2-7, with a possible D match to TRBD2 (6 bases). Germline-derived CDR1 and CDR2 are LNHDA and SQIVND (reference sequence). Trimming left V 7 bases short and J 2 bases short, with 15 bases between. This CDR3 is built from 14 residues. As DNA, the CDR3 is TGTGCCAGTATCAGGGAGGCCCCGACCTACGAGCAGTACTTC. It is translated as CASIREAPTYEQYF.

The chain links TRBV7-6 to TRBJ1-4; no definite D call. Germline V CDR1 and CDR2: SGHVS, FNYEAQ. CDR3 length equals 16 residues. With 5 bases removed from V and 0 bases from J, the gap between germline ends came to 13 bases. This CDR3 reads CASSAFGEPTNEKLFF. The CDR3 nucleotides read TGTGCCAGCAGCGCCTTCGGGGAACCAACTAATGAAAAACTGTTTTTT.

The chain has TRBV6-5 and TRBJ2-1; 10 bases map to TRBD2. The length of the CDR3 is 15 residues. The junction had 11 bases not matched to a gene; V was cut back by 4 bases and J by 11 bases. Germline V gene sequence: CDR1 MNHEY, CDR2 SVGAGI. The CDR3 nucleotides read TGTGCCAGCAGTTTTTTTCCTAGCGGGGGAGAAAAGCAGTTCTTC. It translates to CASSFFPSGGEKQFF.